Described below is a single T cell receptor (beta chain) sequence and its context. Using immunoSEQ multiplex PCR, the repertoire was profiled, and TCRdb retains in-frame clones only, with some absent. This table has roughly 100,000 clones, 75% to 90% appearing once. The CDR3 is made up of 15 amino acids. Germline V gene lookup returns CDR1 SGHAT and CDR2 FQDESV (reference sequence). V lost 7 bases, J lost 0 bases, and 12 bases lay in between. This record belongs to a study of T cell responses to AZD1222 COVID-19 vaccine. The sample was peripheral blood, taken on day 0 of AZD1222 vaccination. The TCR comes from an adult in good health. The chain couples TRBV11-1 to TRBJ2-2; D is tentatively TRBD1 or TRBD2 (5 bases each). CDR3 residues: CASTPRGPNTGELFF. CDR3 DNA: TGTGCCAGCACCCCACGGGGACCGAACACCGGGGAGCTGTTTTTT.